The next 29 T cell receptor beta chains were all read from a single sample in a study of spatial heterogeneity in lung cancer (dated by TCRdb to between 2019 and 2020). The library was produced with 5' RACE. Sequenced on a NextSeq 500. The raw public reads went through TCRdb reprocessing: fastp at Q25, MiXCR clone calling, in-frame beta chains kept. Each entry merges the rows of one CDR3 protein and shows their most common DNA and genes. This sample holds some 110,000 distinct CDR3 sequences; approximately 12% were observed only once. Around a sixth of the sample rests with the top ten. The time point label here, explained by the study, means: blood at routine non-recurrence follow-up after resection. For TCR sequencing, whole RNA was extracted from tumor and nontumor lung tissue, or from cryopreserved PBMC samples, and no cell sorting was done. The sequenced sample was PBMCs, obtained at follow-up. The receptor set was obtained from a male donor with early-stage non-small cell lung cancer.

The rearrangement uses TRBV30 and TRBJ1-2; 9 nucleotides align to TRBD1. This CDR3 is 15 amino acids long. V was pared by 2 bases and J by 5 bases, with 9 bases of the junction left unmatched. Germline V gene data show CDR1 as GTSNPN and CDR2 as SVGIG (reference sequence). The CDR3 region is CAWSYFGQGSYGYTF. The CDR3 DNA sequence: TGTGCCTGGAGTTACTTCGGACAGGGGTCGTATGGCTACACCTTC.

In its sample, this clonotype was seen many times. The gene calls are TRBV6-2 or TRBV6-3 and TRBJ2-1; D unclear. The CDR3 runs 14 residues. Between the trimmed V and J ends, which lost 2 bases and 4 bases, there was a span of 9 bases. Germline CDR1 is MNHEY and CDR2 is SVGEGT. The CDR3 is CASSYSGRYNEQFF. CDR3 nucleotides: TGTGCCAGCAGTTACAGTGGAAGATACAATGAGCAGTTCTTC.

The genes are TRBV5-1 and TRBJ1-2; 9 nucleotides align to TRBD1. The CDR3 is made up of 16 amino acids. Looked up from germline, CDR1 is SGHRS and CDR2 is YFSETQ. After removal of 4 bases from V and 8 bases from J, the junction contained 15 bases not matched to a gene. CDR3 nucleotides: TGCGCCAGCAGCCCAGGACAGGGGCGGTCCCTATCCGGCTACACCTTC. Encoded protein: CASSPGQGRSLSGYTF.

This clonotype was picked up a small number of times. The chain links TRBV6-5 to TRBJ2-7; a possible D gene is TRBD2 (5 bases). The V gene lost 8 bases and the J gene lost 0 bases, with 11 bases spanning the gap. Per germline, CDR1 MNHEY and CDR2 SVGAGI. The CDR3 is made up of 13 amino acids. CDR3 sequence (DNA): TGTGCCAGCGCGGGCCTAAGCTCCTACGAGCAGTACTTC. This translates into CASAGLSSYEQYF.

This clonotype was counted between two and nine times. The V and J genes are TRBV4-2 and TRBJ2-2, with a tentative D call TRBD2 (5 bases). This CDR3 region has 18 residues. The V and J ends lost 0 bases and 0 bases respectively, with 14 bases between them. CDR1 LGHNA and CDR2 YNFKEQ come from the germline V gene. CDR3 protein: CASSQDEVGLTNTGELFF. The DNA for the CDR3 is TGTGCCAGCAGCCAAGATGAGGTCGGACTGACGAACACCGGGGAGCTGTTTTTT.

This clonotype was seen ten or more times. The V and J genes are TRBV2 and TRBJ1-4; D is perhaps TRBD1 (5 bases). With 6 bases removed from V and 10 bases from J, the gap between germline ends came to 21 bases. Germline assignment: CDR1 SNHLY and CDR2 FYNNEI. This CDR3 contains 15 residues. CDR3 amino acids: CASSSSTAGRGKLFF. As DNA, the CDR3 is TGTGCCAGCAGCAGCTCGACAGCCGGTCGTGGAAAACTGTTTTTT.

This chain joins TRBV3-1 and TRBJ1-1; the D gene is possibly TRBD1 (6 bases). V was clipped by 2 bases and J by 2 bases, with 9 bases between them. This CDR3 has 14 amino acids. CDR1 is LGHDT and CDR2 is YNNKEL in the germline V gene (reference sequence). This CDR3 is CASSQLQGNTEAFF. In DNA, the CDR3 is TGTGCCAGCAGCCAACTACAGGGAAACACTGAAGCTTTCTTT.

The genes are TRBV6-2 or TRBV6-3 and TRBJ2-3, with D uncertain. Germline V gene data show CDR1 as MNHEY and CDR2 as SVGEGT. CDR3 length: 14 residues. V lost 4 bases, J lost 1 base, and 9 bases lay in between. The CDR3 loop reads CASSSWRGTDTQYF. Here the CDR3 DNA reads TGTGCCAGCAGTTCTTGGCGCGGCACAGATACGCAGTATTTT.

CDR3 residues: CASRTDGPFAKNIQYF. The CDR3 coding sequence is TGTGCCAGCAGAACGGATGGGCCCTTCGCCAAAAACATTCAGTACTTC. The chain combines TRBV6-4 with TRBJ2-4, with unresolved D. Germline V gene sequence: CDR1 MRHNA, CDR2 SNTAGT. The CDR3 contains 16 residues. Trimming took 6 bases from V and 1 from J, leaving 16 bases between them.

In this sample, this clonotype turned up many times. The chain joins TRBV5-1 to TRBJ2-5; 12 bases are shared with TRBD2. The CDR3 runs 16 residues. V shed 4 bases, J shed 2 bases, and the junction held 6 bases outside the gene matches. Germline V CDR1 and CDR2: SGHRS, YFSETQ. CDR3 coding DNA: TGCGCCAGCAGCCCGGGACTAGCGGGTCGACAAGAGACCCAGTACTTC. Translation gives CASSPGLAGRQETQYF.

This clonotype was counted only a few times. J is TRBJ2-5 and V is TRBV12-3 or TRBV12-4, with D hard to call. The CDR3 contains 12 residues. The V gene lost 4 bases and the J gene lost 6 bases, with 9 bases spanning the gap. This chain's CDR3 is CASSYSRQTQYF. The CDR3 DNA is TGTGCCAGCAGTTATAGCAGACAGACCCAGTACTTC.

The rearrangement joins TRBV5-5 to TRBJ2-7, with TRBD2 identical over 7 bases. This CDR3 spans 15 amino acids. V gave up 1 base and J gave up 1 base; unmatched junction bases: 5. Germline V gene lookup returns CDR1 SGHKS and CDR2 YYEKEE (reference sequence). The CDR3 DNA sequence: TGTGCCAGCAGCTTGCGGGGGGAAAGTTCCTACGAGCAGTACTTC. Its translation is CASSLRGESSYEQYF.

This clonotype was detected ten times or more. This chain joins TRBV6-4 and TRBJ2-3, with D possibly TRBD1 on 6 matching bases. Trimming shortened V by 7 bases and J by 4 bases, and 15 bases separated the two germline ends. This CDR3 has 14 amino acids. CDR1 and CDR2 (germline): MRHNA, SNTAGT. CDR3 amino acids: CASISRGRADTQYF. For the CDR3, the DNA is TGTGCCAGCATTAGTAGGGGGAGAGCAGATACGCAGTATTTT.

This clonotype was counted between two and nine times. The rearrangement joins TRBV20-1 to TRBJ1-2; TRBD1 matches 7 bases. The CDR3 has 14 residues. The V gene's germline CDR1 is DFQATT and CDR2 SNEGSKA (reference sequence). Trimming at V came to 5 bases and at J to 4 bases, leaving 10 bases not matched to a gene. CDR3 coding DNA: TGCAGTGCTCCGCGGCAGGGGGGCTCCTATGGCTACACCTTC. Encoded protein: CSAPRQGGSYGYTF.

The chain recombines TRBV7-6 with TRBJ2-7; no definite D call. Germline values: CDR1 SGHVS, CDR2 FNYEAQ. Between the trimmed V and J ends, which lost 2 bases and 6 bases, there was a span of 8 bases. The CDR3 contains 12 residues. The CDR3 coding sequence is TGTGCCAGCAGCTTACCAGTCGGCGAGCAGTACTTC. Its translation: CASSLPVGEQYF.

This clonotype was picked up many times. The genes are TRBV29-1 and TRBJ1-1, with D possibly matching TRBD1 (6 bases). The germline gives CDR1 SQVTM, CDR2 ANQGSEA. The CDR3 sequence is 13 residues long. V lost 6 bases to trimming and J lost 1 base, with 12 bases between them. The CDR3 DNA reads as TGCAGCGTAACAGGGAGGGGGAACACTGAAGCTTTCTTT. Translation: CSVTGRGNTEAFF.

This clonotype was detected a few times. The J gene is TRBJ2-7, the V gene TRBV28; no clear D. The CDR3 runs to 12 residues. V shed 4 bases and J shed 6 bases, with 10 bases lying between them. The germline V gene encodes CDR1 MDHEN and CDR2 SYDVKM. The CDR3 DNA reads as TGTGCCAGCAGTTCAAACCCTAGCGAGCAGTACTTC. Protein product: CASSSNPSEQYF.

CDR3 nucleotide sequence: TGTGCCAGCAGTCGCCATCCGACCTACGAGCAGTACTTC. This codes for CASSRHPTYEQYF. The chain links TRBV6-5 to TRBJ2-7; D is unclear. V lost 5 bases and J lost 2, with 10 bases in between. Germline V CDR1 and CDR2: MNHEY, SVGAGI. CDR3 length: 13 amino acids.

The rearrangement uses TRBV30 and TRBJ2-3; TRBD2 is a possible D gene (6 bases). V lost 3 bases to trimming and J lost 5 bases, with 6 bases between them. The germline CDR1 and CDR2 sequences are GTSNPN and SVGIG (reference sequence). The length of the CDR3 is 11 residues. CDR3: CAWSGGDTQYF. In DNA, the CDR3 is TGTGCCTGGAGCGGGGGAGATACGCAGTATTTT. The full variable domain, completed using reference TRBV30 and TRBJ2-3, is SQTIHQWPATLVQPVGSPLSLECTVEGTSNPNLYWYRQAAGRGLQLLFYSVGIGQISSEVPQNLSASRPQDRQFILSSKKLLLSDSGFYLCAWSGGDTQYFGPGTRLTVL.

CDR3 protein: CASSPGTGMTLGGGYTF. As DNA, the CDR3 is TGTGCCAGCAGTCCCGGGACAGGGATGACACTGGGAGGAGGCTACACCTTC. The V gene is TRBV12-3 or TRBV12-4, the J gene TRBJ1-2; 9 bases line up with TRBD1. The CDR3 spans 17 residues. V trimming: 5 bases; J trimming: 8 bases; junction bases outside the gene matches: 18.

A few counts support this clonotype. V is TRBV27 and J is TRBJ2-2, with 7 nucleotides matching TRBD1. From germline, CDR1 is MNHEY and CDR2 SMNVEV (reference sequence). V shed 6 bases, J shed 5 bases, and the junction held 6 bases outside the gene matches. This CDR3 has 14 residues. The CDR3 here is CASRVTGMTGELFF. In DNA, the CDR3 is TGTGCCAGCAGGGTGACAGGGATGACCGGGGAGCTGTTTTTT.

In its sample, this clonotype was seen many times. V usage is TRBV27 and J usage is TRBJ1-1; 7 nucleotides line up with TRBD1. The CDR3 totals 15 residues. V was pared by 5 bases and J by 1 base, with 7 bases of the junction left unmatched. The germline gives CDR1 MNHEY, CDR2 SMNVEV (reference sequence). CDR3 bases: TGTGCCAGCAGTAGGGGGGACAGCTCGAACACTGAAGCTTTCTTT. It codes for CASSRGDSSNTEAFF.

The chain has TRBV24-1 and TRBJ2-1, with 11 positions matching TRBD2. This CDR3 spans 17 amino acids. V gave up 3 bases and J gave up 12 bases; unmatched junction bases: 15. The germline V gene has CDR1 KGHDR and CDR2 SFDVKD. The CDR3 DNA sequence: TGTGCCACCAGTGATCCAAAGAAGGCTAGCGGGGGGCGCCGGCAGTTCTTC. This gives the protein CATSDPKKASGGRRQFF.

This clonotype was observed at least ten times. The genes are TRBV12-3 or TRBV12-4 and TRBJ1-2; D is possibly TRBD1 (5 bases). Trimming took 3 bases from V and 6 from J, leaving 8 bases between them. This CDR3 comprises 12 residues. CDR3 sequence: CASSFGGDGYTF. The CDR3 coding sequence is TGTGCCAGCAGTTTTGGAGGGGATGGCTACACCTTC.

The chain joins TRBV30 to TRBJ2-7; TRBD1 might be the D (5 bases). The CDR3 sequence is 15 residues long. Per germline, CDR1 GTSNPN and CDR2 SVGIG (reference sequence). The V and J ends lost 3 bases and 3 bases respectively, with 18 bases between them. The CDR3 loop reads CAWRYRANTGYEQYF. CDR3 coding DNA: TGTGCCTGGAGATATCGGGCCAACACAGGCTACGAGCAGTACTTC.

At least ten counts were recorded for this clonotype. The rearrangement links TRBV20-1 to TRBJ2-3; the D call may be TRBD1 or TRBD2 (5 bases each). The CDR3 totals 15 residues. V shed 1 base and J shed 4 bases, with 15 bases lying between them. Per the germline V gene, CDR1 is DFQATT and CDR2 is SNEGSKA (reference sequence). CDR3 sequence: CSARAIRDGADTQYF. The CDR3 region has the DNA TGCAGTGCTAGAGCGATCAGGGACGGGGCAGATACGCAGTATTTT.

The V gene is TRBV5-1, the J gene TRBJ1-4, with TRBD1 matching 7 bases. The CDR3 sequence is 15 residues long. Germline V gene sequence: CDR1 SGHRS, CDR2 YFSETQ. V gave up 3 bases and J gave up 4 bases; unmatched junction bases: 6. This chain's CDR3 is CASSWKGAGNEKLFF. The CDR3 DNA is TGCGCCAGCAGCTGGAAGGGGGCTGGTAATGAAAAACTGTTTTTT. Based on the CDR3 plus reference TRBV5-1 and TRBJ1-4, the full variable domain is KAGVTQTPRYLIKTRGQQVTLSCSPISGHRSVSWYQQTPGQGLQFLFEYFSETQRNKGNFPGRFSGRQFSNSRSEMNVSTLELGDSALYLCASSWKGAGNEKLFFGSGTQLSVL.

V is TRBV11-2 and J is TRBJ1-4; D unresolved. The V gene lost 4 bases and the J gene lost 8 bases, with 20 bases spanning the gap. This CDR3 comprises 16 residues. Germline assignment: CDR1 SGHAT and CDR2 FQNNGV. CDR3 nucleotides: TGTGCCAGCAGCTCGGTCGCCACGAGCTTAATGGAAAAACTGTTTTTT. Protein: CASSSVATSLMEKLFF.

This clonotype appeared many times. The gene calls are TRBV5-1 and TRBJ2-5; D is ambiguous. CDR3 size: 12 residues. Germline V gene data show CDR1 as SGHRS and CDR2 as YFSETQ. The V and J ends lost 5 bases and 2 bases respectively, with 7 bases between them. CDR3 in amino acids: CASRREQETQYF. CDR3 nucleotides: TGCGCCAGCAGGCGCGAACAAGAGACCCAGTACTTC.